These 11 T cell receptor beta chains were sequenced from one sample in a study of cytomegalovirus exposure and HLA in healthy donors. PCR employed 60 Vbeta and 13 Jbeta primers. Clones were sequenced by immunoSEQ multiplex PCR, and TCRdb holds only the in-frame ones, with some missing. Of under 200,000 clones listed, roughly an eighth are singletons. The sequenced material came from PBMCs. The receptors derive from a man aged 50-60 years in good health and CMV-seropositive.

The J gene is TRBJ1-1, the V gene TRBV6-6; 8 bases line up with TRBD1. J lost 1 base, V lost 8 bases, and 0 bases had no gene match. The CDR3 consists of 12 residues. CDR1 is MNHNY, CDR2 SVGAGI, per germline (reference sequence). Here the CDR3 DNA reads TGTGCCAGCGGGACAGGGAACACTGAAGCTTTCTTT. It yields the protein CASGTGNTEAFF.

This clone was observed a handful of times. The rearrangement joins TRBV11-2 to TRBJ1-5; D gene ambiguous. The germline V and J ends were trimmed by 2 bases and 6 bases, with 11 bases remaining between them. Germline values: CDR1 SGHAT, CDR2 FQNNGV. The CDR3 sequence is 14 residues long. DNA of the CDR3: TGTGCCAGCAGCTTAACCCGAGGAGGTCAGCCCCAGCATTTT. Translated, it gives CASSLTRGGQPQHF.

Notes on this clone: The sample has other DNA sequences that encode this CDR3 too. The chain links TRBV6-5 to TRBJ1-2; 10 bases line up with TRBD1. V gave up 5 bases and J gave up 1 base; unmatched junction bases: 1. This CDR3 spans 14 amino acids. Germline loops: CDR1 MNHEY, CDR2 SVGAGI. The CDR3 bases are TGTGCCAGCAGTCGGACAGGGGGTAACTATGGCTACACCTTC. Translation gives CASSRTGGNYGYTF.

The rearrangement links TRBV5-4 to TRBJ1-6; D perhaps matches TRBD1 (5 bases). Germline loops: CDR1 SGHNT, CDR2 YYREEE (reference sequence). This CDR3 is built from 16 residues. The V gene lost 3 bases and the J gene lost 9 bases, with 19 bases spanning the gap. The CDR3 DNA is TGTGCCAGCAGCTCATCCGGTGGCTTCCAGGGTTCACCCCTCCACTTT. It is translated as CASSSSGGFQGSPLHF.

This clone was observed a few times. CDR3 coding DNA: TGTGCCAGCAGCCAAAACAGGGGAGGAGAGACCCAGTACTTC. Translated, it gives CASSQNRGGETQYF. The chain couples TRBV7-2 to TRBJ2-5, with D perhaps TRBD1 (7 bases). The length of the CDR3 is 14 residues. Looked up from germline, CDR1 is SGHTA and CDR2 is FQGNSA. Trimming shortened V by 5 bases and J by 4 bases, and 14 bases separated the two germline ends.

The V and J genes are TRBV7-6 and TRBJ1-5; D possibly corresponds to TRBD1 (5 bases). The germline V and J ends were trimmed by 5 bases and 1 base, with 9 bases remaining between them. The CDR3 sequence is 14 residues long. Germline assignment: CDR1 SGHVS and CDR2 FNYEAQ. The CDR3 is CASSAGYSNQPQHF. The CDR3 DNA reads TGTGCCAGCAGCGCAGGGTACAGCAATCAGCCCCAGCATTTT.

J is TRBJ1-4 and V is TRBV9; D is unresolved. Trimming cost V 4 bases and J 6 bases, with 13 bases left between them. Germline CDR1 and CDR2: SGDLS and YYNGEE. The CDR3 is 14 amino acids. The DNA for the CDR3 is TGTGCCAGCAGCCCCACCCCACGGGATGAAAAACTGTTTTTT. Translating it yields CASSPTPRDEKLFF.

This clone was found a few times. The chain links TRBV7-2 to TRBJ2-3, with D hard to call. Germline values: CDR1 SGHTA, CDR2 FQGNSA. This CDR3 spans 11 amino acids. V lost 1 base and J lost 12, with 8 bases in between. CDR3 region: CASSLDSFQYF. DNA for the CDR3: TGTGCCAGCAGCTTAGACAGCTTCCAGTATTTT.

The chain couples TRBV9 to TRBJ2-2; 11 bases line up with TRBD2. The CDR3 is 15 residues long. Unmatched junction bases numbered 5, after V lost 3 bases and J lost 7 bases. Germline CDR1 SGDLS, CDR2 YYNGEE. The chain's CDR3 is CASSAYLAGGGELFF. The CDR3 nucleotides are TGTGCCAGCAGCGCATATCTAGCGGGGGGCGGGGAGCTGTTTTTT. Full variable domain (outside the CDR3, taken from reference TRBV9 and TRBJ2-2): DSGVTQTPKHLITATGQRVTLRCSPRSGDLSVYWYQQSLDQGLQFLIQYYNGEERAKGNILERFSAQQFPDLHSELNLSSLELGDSALYFCASSAYLAGGGELFFGEGSRLTVL.

The V gene is TRBV7-9, the J gene TRBJ1-4, with D possibly matching TRBD1 (5 bases). The CDR3 is made up of 13 amino acids. CDR1 is SEHNR and CDR2 is FQNEAQ in the germline V gene (reference sequence). V was clipped by 5 bases and J by 8 bases, with 12 bases between them. For the CDR3, the DNA is TGTGCCAGCAGCCCGGGGGGGGAAGAAAAACTGTTTTTT. Translating it yields CASSPGGEEKLFF.

The chain combines TRBV11-3 with TRBJ1-3; a weak D match, TRBD1 (5 bases). Trimming pared 2 bases from V and 7 bases from J, leaving 15 bases between. The CDR3 has 15 amino acids. Germline CDR1 SGHNT, CDR2 YENEEA. The CDR3 loop is CASSLKAGGSNTIYF. The CDR3 nucleotides read TGTGCCAGCAGCTTAAAGGCTGGGGGGAGTAACACCATATATTTT.